The rows below give T cell receptor beta chains drawn from one sample of a study of OX40 agonist ivuxolimab in advanced cancers. Assay used: immunoSEQ multiplex PCR; TCRdb lists only in-frame clones, some missing. The table shows tens of thousands of clones, with 70% to 90% occurring only once. The specimen comprised CD4+ or CD8+ T cells sorted from blood, sampled in a trial of the OX40 agonist ivuxolimab. The receptors come from an adult with an advanced solid tumor such as melanoma, head and neck, liver or kidney cancer. CDR3s include the opening cysteine and the closing phenylalanine or tryptophan. The D gene is left open where the match is weak. Clone size is shown for a subset of rows, as once, few, many or a class of expanded clone.

D gene | J gene | CDR3 length | clone size | V gene | CDR3 DNA | CDR3 protein
TRBD2 | TRBJ2-2 | 21 | NA | TRBV10-3 | TGTGCCATCAGTGAATTTGGCGGCGGCAGCCGAGCGGGCGGGAGAACCGGGGAGCTGTTTTTT | CAISEFGGGSRAGGRTGELFF
TRBD1 | TRBJ1-6 | 16 | NA | TRBV5-6 | TGTGCCAGCAGTCTGGAAGGGACAGGGGGCGCGACACCCCTCCACTTT | CASSLEGTGGATPLHF
TRBD1 | TRBJ1-5 | 14 | NA | TRBV6-5 | TGTGCCAGCAGTCCAGGGGGCGTAAAACAGCCCCAGCATTTT | CASSPGGVKQPQHF
NA | TRBJ2-1 | 17 | NA | TRBV4-2 | TGTGCCAGCAGCCCCCCATATGGTGGGTCCTCCTACAATGAGCAGTTCTTC | CASSPPYGGSSYNEQFF
TRBD2 | TRBJ2-7 | 13 | NA | TRBV27 | TGTGCCAGCTCTCTTGCGGGGGGCTACGAGCAGTACTTC | CASSLAGGYEQYF
TRBD1 | TRBJ2-2 | 15 | NA | TRBV11-3 | TGTGCCAGCAGCCCCCGACAGGGAAAGACCGGGGAGCTGTTTTTT | CASSPRQGKTGELFF
TRBD1 | TRBJ2-3 | 19 | NA | TRBV5-1 | TGCGCCAGCAGACAAGGGGCAGGGGGCCCTACTCCTAGCACAGATACGCAGTATTTT | CASRQGAGGPTPSTDTQYF
NA | TRBJ2-5 | 15 | NA | TRBV9 | TGTGCCAGCAGCGTAGAAGGGGTCAGGGAAGAGACCCAGTACTTC | CASSVEGVREETQYF
NA | TRBJ1-6 | 11 | once | TRBV30 | TGTGCCTGGAGCGGGGGGGGACCCCTCCACTTT | CAWSGGGPLHF
NA | TRBJ1-1 | 15 | NA | TRBV23-1 | TGCGCCAGCAGTCAATCGAGGGCAGCGAACACTGAAGCTTTCTTT | CASSQSRAANTEAFF
NA | TRBJ2-2 | 14 | NA | TRBV7-2 | TGTGCCAACAGGGGGGGCGAGAACACCGGGGAGCTGTTTTTT | CANRGGENTGELFF
TRBD1 | TRBJ1-1 | 16 | once | TRBV19 | TGTGCCAGTAGTATCGGACAGGGACAGAAGAACACTGAAGCTTTCTTT | CASSIGQGQKNTEAFF
NA | TRBJ1-4 | 13 | NA | TRBV7-6 | TGTGCCAGCAGCCCAGATTTAAATGAAAAACTGTTTTTT | CASSPDLNEKLFF
NA | TRBJ1-5 | 15 | NA | TRBV6-6 | TGTGCCAGCAGTTACTCTGACAGTAGCAATCAGCCCCAGCATTTT | CASSYSDSSNQPQHF
TRBD1 | TRBJ1-2 | 14 | once | TRBV7-2 | TGTGCCAGCAGCTTAGGGACAGGGATCTATGGCTACACCTTC | CASSLGTGIYGYTF
NA | TRBJ2-7 | 14 | NA | TRBV9 | TGTGCCAGCAGCCGGTTAGGCTTCTCCTACGAGCAGTACTTC | CASSRLGFSYEQYF
NA | TRBJ1-1 | 16 | once | TRBV5-1 | TGCGCCAGCAGCTTGGCCTGGGGGCGCGGGAGGACTGAAGCTTTCTTT | CASSLAWGRGRTEAFF
TRBD1 | TRBJ2-3 | 14 | NA | TRBV11-2 | TGTGCCAGCAGCTTGGGACAGGGCCCAGATACGCAGTATTTT | CASSLGQGPDTQYF
TRBD1 | TRBJ1-2 | 16 | NA | TRBV2 | TGTGCCAGCAGTGCTATACCGGGACAGGGGGCGATTGGCTACACCTTC | CASSAIPGQGAIGYTF
NA | TRBJ2-2 | 12 | NA | TRBV19 | TGTGCCAGTAGTGGGGACGCCCGGGGGCTGTTTTTT | CASSGDARGLFF
NA | TRBJ2-7 | 14 | few | TRBV5-1 | TGCGCCAGCAGCTCCCGGGGGGACAACTACGAGCAGTACTTC | CASSSRGDNYEQYF
TRBD1 | TRBJ1-5 | 16 | NA | TRBV11-2 | TGTGCCAGCTCTGAGGTCGAGGACAGGGCACATCAGCCCCAGCATTTT | CASSEVEDRAHQPQHF
NA | TRBJ2-7 | 12 | once | TRBV11-2 | TGTGCCAGCAGTCAGACCTTCTACGAGCAGTACTTC | CASSQTFYEQYF
NA | TRBJ2-7 | 15 | NA | TRBV27 | TGTGCCAGCACCCTTCGGGGGGCTCTCAGAGACGAGCAGTACTTC | CASTLRGALRDEQYF
NA | TRBJ2-7 | 15 | NA | TRBV7-9 | TGTGCCAGCAGATCCGGTGCCGTTTTCGGCTACGAGCAGTACTTC | CASRSGAVFGYEQYF
NA | TRBJ2-1 | 15 | NA | TRBV6-1 | TGTGCCAGCAGAGGGGGTAGGTATGTGGACAATGAGCAGTTCTTC | CASRGGRYVDNEQFF
TRBD1 | TRBJ1-1 | 15 | few | TRBV19 | TGTGCCAGTAGAGTCCGGGACAGGGGGAACACTGAAGCTTTCTTT | CASRVRDRGNTEAFF
TRBD1 | TRBJ2-2 | 15 | NA | TRBV29-1 | TGCAGCGCCTGGGACAGGGATACGAACACCGGGGAGCTGTTTTTT | CSAWDRDTNTGELFF
NA | TRBJ2-7 | 15 | NA | TRBV7-8 | TGTGCCAGCAGCTATAGGGCACGGGACTCCTACGAGCAGTACTTC | CASSYRARDSYEQYF
TRBD1 | TRBJ2-2 | 15 | NA | TRBV7-9 | TGTGCCAGCAGCCAGCCGGACAGGCACACCGGGGAGCTGTTTTTT | CASSQPDRHTGELFF
TRBD1 | TRBJ2-5 | 14 | NA | TRBV7-9 | TGTGCCAGCAGCTTCTCGACAGGGGACGGGACCCAGTACTTC | CASSFSTGDGTQYF
NA | TRBJ1-2 | 12 | NA | TRBV9 | TGTGCCAGCAGCCTCTCGGACTATGGCTACACCTTC | CASSLSDYGYTF
NA | TRBJ2-7 | 13 | NA | TRBV9 | TGTGCCAGCAGCGTAGGGTCCACCTACGAGCAGTACTTC | CASSVGSTYEQYF
NA | TRBJ1-1 | 14 | NA | TRBV6-5 | TGTGCCAGCAGTTACGTCACCGGGGAGACTGAAGCTTTCTTT | CASSYVTGETEAFF
NA | TRBJ1-1 | 14 | NA | TRBV27 | TGTGCCAGCAGTTTGACAGGATTGAACACTGAAGCTTTCTTT | CASSLTGLNTEAFF
TRBD1 | TRBJ2-7 | 14 | once | TRBV7-6 | TGTGCCAGCAGCTTAGGACAGGGGGTTTACGAGCAGTACTTC | CASSLGQGVYEQYF
NA | TRBJ1-1 | 13 | NA | TRBV9 | TGTGCCAGCAGCGTAGGGGGGGCTACTGAAGCTTTCTTT | CASSVGGATEAFF
TRBD2 | TRBJ2-7 | 15 | NA | TRBV5-6 | TGTGCCAGCAGCGAACCGGGACTAGTGGCATACGAGCAGTACTTC | CASSEPGLVAYEQYF
NA | TRBJ1-2 | 17 | NA | TRBV6-1 | TGTGCCAGCAGTGAATCTTCTAGGGTCGGAGGGGTAGATGGCTACACCTTC | CASSESSRVGGVDGYTF
TRBD1 | TRBJ2-1 | 15 | NA | TRBV29-1 | TGCAGCGTTGAAGGCCGGACAGGGGTATACAATGAGCAGTTCTTC | CSVEGRTGVYNEQFF
NA | TRBJ2-7 | 15 | NA | TRBV7-2 | TGTGCCAGCAGCTTAGACTGGGGGGCGGGATACGAGCAGTACTTC | CASSLDWGAGYEQYF
NA | TRBJ1-2 | 16 | NA | TRBV14 | TGTGCCAGCAGCCCCTCCGGTCGAGGGCGCAACTATGGCTACACCTTC | CASSPSGRGRNYGYTF
TRBD1 | TRBJ1-2 | 14 | few | TRBV7-9 | TGTGCCAGCAGCCCAGGGGGCGTAGCTTATGGCTACACCTTC | CASSPGGVAYGYTF
TRBD1 | TRBJ1-2 | 14 | NA | TRBV4-1 | TGCGCCAGCAGCCACGGACAGGGAGACTATGGCTACACCTTC | CASSHGQGDYGYTF
NA | TRBJ1-2 | 14 | once | TRBV19 | TGTGCCAGTATCGGTAGGCAGGGGAAGGGAGGCTACACCTTC | CASIGRQGKGGYTF
TRBD2 | TRBJ2-7 | 17 | few | TRBV5-6 | TGTGCCAGCAGCTTGAATTCCGGGGGGGCGGTCACCTACGAGCAGTACTTC | CASSLNSGGAVTYEQYF
NA | TRBJ2-7 | 13 | NA | TRBV13 | TGTGCCAGCAGCTCTGGGGCCTCCTACGAGCAGTACTTC | CASSSGASYEQYF
TRBD1 | TRBJ2-1 | 13 | few | TRBV19 | TGTGCCAGTAGTCAGGGACAGGTCAATGAGCAGTTCTTC | CASSQGQVNEQFF
NA | TRBJ2-5 | 14 | once | TRBV7-9 | TGTGCCAGCAGCTTTCCCGGGACGAAAGAGACCCAGTACTTC | CASSFPGTKETQYF
NA | TRBJ1-1 | 16 | NA | TRBV7-9 | TGTGCCAGCAGCTTAGCGGCAGGGGACAATAACACTGAAGCTTTCTTT | CASSLAAGDNNTEAFF
TRBD1 | TRBJ2-7 | 15 | NA | TRBV6-5 | TGTGCCAGCAGCCTTGGGGCAGGGGGCCACTACGAGCAGTACTTC | CASSLGAGGHYEQYF
NA | TRBJ1-1 | 16 | NA | TRBV6-1 | TGTGCCAGCAGTGATGGGGGGGCCACAATGAACACTGAAGCTTTCTTT | CASSDGGATMNTEAFF
NA | TRBJ1-2 | 14 | NA | TRBV6-5 | TGTGCCAGCAGTGCAGGTACAGGCGTCTATGGCTACACCTTC | CASSAGTGVYGYTF
NA | TRBJ2-7 | 14 | NA | TRBV6-5 | TGTGCCAGCAGTTACGACCGGGACCTCTACGAGCAGTACTTC | CASSYDRDLYEQYF
NA | TRBJ1-5 | 16 | NA | TRBV27 | TGTGCCAGCAGTTTAGAGGGCCCAGGGGTTGGTCAGCCCCAGCATTTT | CASSLEGPGVGQPQHF
TRBD1 | TRBJ2-7 | 17 | NA | TRBV19 | TGTGCCAGTAGTTCCAACTTTTGGACAGGGCAAACCTACGAGCAGTACTTC | CASSSNFWTGQTYEQYF
TRBD2 | TRBJ2-7 | 15 | NA | TRBV7-9 | TGTGCCAGCAGCCGGGGGGTCGCAGGGATGGACGAGCAGTACTTC | CASSRGVAGMDEQYF